This TCR beta chain was sequenced in a study of blood T cell repertoires in COVID-19. As processed by the authors: Reference gene primer amplification yielded estimated nucleated cell counts. Clones were read by immunoSEQ multiplex PCR, and TCRdb kept only the in-frame ones, dropping some. D and trimming come from the DNA, and the V and J calls and clone size come from that table. The sample records around 220,000 clones, 80% being singletons. The material sequenced was PBMCs or T cells enriched from blood (not recorded which). This TCR was recovered from a woman in her thirties or forties with acute COVID-19.

CDR3 protein: CASSPSSSYNSPLHF. In DNA, the CDR3 is TGTGCCAGCAGTCCTAGTAGCTCCTATAATTCACCCCTCCACTTT. The chain carries TRBV28 and TRBJ1-6; D is unresolved. The CDR3 length is 15 residues. The V end was cut by 5 bases, the J end by 0 bases, with 8 bases between. Looked up from germline, CDR1 is MDHEN and CDR2 is SYDVKM.